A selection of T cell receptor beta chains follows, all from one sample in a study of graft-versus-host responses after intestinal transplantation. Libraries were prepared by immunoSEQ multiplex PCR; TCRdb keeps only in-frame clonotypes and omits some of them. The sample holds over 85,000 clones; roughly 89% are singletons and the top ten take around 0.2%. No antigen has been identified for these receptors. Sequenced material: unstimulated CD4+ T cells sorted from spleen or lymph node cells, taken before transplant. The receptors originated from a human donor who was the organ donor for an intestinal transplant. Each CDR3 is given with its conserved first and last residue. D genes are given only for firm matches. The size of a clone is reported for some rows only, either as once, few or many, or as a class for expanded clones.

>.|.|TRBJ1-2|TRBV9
CASSPLGGSSGYTF
TGTGCCAGCAGCCCACTGGGGGGGAGCTCCGGCTACACCTTC
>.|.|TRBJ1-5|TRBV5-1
CASSLDVGGQPQHF
TGCGCCAGCAGCTTGGACGTGGGAGGTCAGCCCCAGCATTTT
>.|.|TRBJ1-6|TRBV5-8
CASSSYGVGSNSPLHF
TGTGCCAGCAGCTCATACGGGGTGGGTTCCAATTCACCCCTCCACTTT
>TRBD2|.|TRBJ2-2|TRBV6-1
CASSGLAGASTGELFF
TGTGCCAGCAGTGGACTAGCGGGGGCCTCCACCGGGGAGCTGTTTTTT
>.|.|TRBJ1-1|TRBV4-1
CASSQSKAVNTEAFF
TGCGCCAGCAGCCAATCCAAAGCGGTGAACACTGAAGCTTTCTTT
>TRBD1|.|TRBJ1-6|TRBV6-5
CASSSGQGEPGSPLHF
TGTGCCAGCAGTTCAGGACAGGGCGAACCGGGGTCACCCCTCCACTTT
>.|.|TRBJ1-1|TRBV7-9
CASSLARGNTEAFF
TGTGCCAGCAGCTTAGCGCGCGGGAACACTGAAGCTTTCTTT
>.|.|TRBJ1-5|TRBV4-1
CASSQDLQGYQPQHF
TGCGCCAGCAGCCAAGATCTGCAGGGATATCAGCCCCAGCATTTT
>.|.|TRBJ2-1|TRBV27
CASSLWGAHPLNNEQFF
TGTGCCAGCAGTTTATGGGGAGCCCATCCCCTGAACAATGAGCAGTTCTTC
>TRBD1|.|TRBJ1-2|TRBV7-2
CASSLAGRSRDRGRFGGYTF
TGTGCCAGCAGCTTAGCGGGGAGGTCCCGGGACAGGGGGAGATTCGGCGGCTACACCTTC
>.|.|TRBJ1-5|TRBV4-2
CASSQVRGGNQPQHF
TGTGCCAGCAGCCAAGTCAGGGGCGGGAATCAGCCCCAGCATTTT
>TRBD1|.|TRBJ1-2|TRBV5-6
CASSLYRGLYVYGYTF
TGTGCCAGCAGCCTATACAGGGGGCTGTATGTCTATGGCTACACCTTC
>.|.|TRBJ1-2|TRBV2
CASSEQGIGGYTF
TGTGCCAGCAGTGAACAGGGAATCGGTGGCTACACCTTC
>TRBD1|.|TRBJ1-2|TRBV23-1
CASSHWDRANYGYTF
TGCGCCAGCAGTCATTGGGACAGGGCTAACTATGGCTACACCTTC
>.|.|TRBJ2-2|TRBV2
CASSEVTVTGELFF
TGTGCCAGCAGTGAGGTTACAGTTACCGGGGAGCTGTTTTTT
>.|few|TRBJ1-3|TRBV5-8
CASSLVVNRAGNTIYF
TGTGCCAGCAGCTTGGTGGTTAACAGGGCTGGAAACACCATATATTTT
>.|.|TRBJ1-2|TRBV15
CATSVPQARRRGYTF
TGTGCCACCAGCGTGCCACAGGCGCGGCGACGAGGCTACACCTTC
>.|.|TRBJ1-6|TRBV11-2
CASSSGTPNSPLHF
TGTGCCAGCAGCTCCGGGACACCTAATTCACCCCTCCACTTT
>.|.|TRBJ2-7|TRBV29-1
CSTDRPYEQYF
TGCAGCACCGACAGACCCTACGAGCAGTACTTC
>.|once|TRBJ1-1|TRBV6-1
CASRLRRRNTEAFF
TGTGCCAGCAGGCTTAGGAGACGGAACACTGAAGCTTTCTTT
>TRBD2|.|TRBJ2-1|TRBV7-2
CASRRRRVGTSENEQFF
TGTGCCAGCAGACGGAGGCGGGTCGGGACTAGCGAAAATGAGCAGTTCTTC
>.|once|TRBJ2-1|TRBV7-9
CASSLRGSSYNEQFF
TGTGCCAGCAGCTTACGAGGGAGCTCCTACAATGAGCAGTTCTTC
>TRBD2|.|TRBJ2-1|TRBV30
CAWSPPSGGANEQFF
TGTGCCTGGAGTCCCCCTAGCGGGGGGGCGAATGAGCAGTTCTTC
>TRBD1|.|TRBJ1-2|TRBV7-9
CASSLSGGWGYTF
TGTGCCAGCAGCTTATCAGGGGGCTGGGGCTACACCTTC
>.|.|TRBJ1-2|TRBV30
CAWRAVGNYGYTF
TGTGCCTGGAGAGCCGTCGGGAACTATGGCTACACCTTC